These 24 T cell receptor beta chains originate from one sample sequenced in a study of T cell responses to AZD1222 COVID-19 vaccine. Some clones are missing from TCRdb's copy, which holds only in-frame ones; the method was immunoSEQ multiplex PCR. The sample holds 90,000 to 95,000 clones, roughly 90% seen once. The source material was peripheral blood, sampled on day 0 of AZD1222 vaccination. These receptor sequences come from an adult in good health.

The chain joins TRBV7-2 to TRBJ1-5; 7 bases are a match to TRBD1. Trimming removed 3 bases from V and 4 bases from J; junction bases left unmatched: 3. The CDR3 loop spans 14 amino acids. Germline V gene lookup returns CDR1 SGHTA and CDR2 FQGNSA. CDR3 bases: TGTGCCAGCAGCTTCACGACAGGGAATCAGCCCCAGCATTTT. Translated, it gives CASSFTTGNQPQHF.

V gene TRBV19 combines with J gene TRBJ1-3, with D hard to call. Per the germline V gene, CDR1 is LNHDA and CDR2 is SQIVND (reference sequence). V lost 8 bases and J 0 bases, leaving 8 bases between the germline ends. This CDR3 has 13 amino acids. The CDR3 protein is CASATDSGNTIYF. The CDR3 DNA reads TGTGCCAGTGCCACGGACTCTGGAAACACCATATATTTT.

This chain's CDR3 is CASSPWGTGVLYGYTF. The CDR3 nucleotides are TGTGCCAGCAGTCCTTGGGGGACAGGGGTACTCTATGGCTACACCTTC. This sequence joins TRBV28 and TRBJ1-2; 10 bases align to TRBD1. From germline, CDR1 is MDHEN and CDR2 SYDVKM. The CDR3 sequence is 16 residues long. V dropped 5 bases and J dropped 4; count of bases not matched to a gene: 10.

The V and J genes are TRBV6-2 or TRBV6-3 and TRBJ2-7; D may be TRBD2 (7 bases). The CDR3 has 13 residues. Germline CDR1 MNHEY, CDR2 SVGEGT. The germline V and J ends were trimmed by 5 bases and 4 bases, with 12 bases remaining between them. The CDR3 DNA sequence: TGTGCCAGCAGTGGGGGGGCAATTTACGAGCAGTACTTC. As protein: CASSGGAIYEQYF.

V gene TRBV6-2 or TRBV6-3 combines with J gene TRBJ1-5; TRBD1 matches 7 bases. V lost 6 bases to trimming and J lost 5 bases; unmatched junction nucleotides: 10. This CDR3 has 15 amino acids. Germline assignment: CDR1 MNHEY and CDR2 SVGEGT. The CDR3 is CASSKQGMGDQPQHF. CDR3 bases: TGTGCCAGCAGCAAACAGGGGATGGGAGATCAGCCCCAGCATTTT.

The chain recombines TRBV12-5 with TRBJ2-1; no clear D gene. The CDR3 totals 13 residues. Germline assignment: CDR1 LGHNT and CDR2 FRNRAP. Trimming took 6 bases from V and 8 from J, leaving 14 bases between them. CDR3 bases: TGTGCTAGTGGCCTTGAGTGGCCCTATGAGCAGTTCTTC. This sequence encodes CASGLEWPYEQFF. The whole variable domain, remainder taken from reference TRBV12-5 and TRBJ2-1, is DARVTQTPRHKVTEMGQEVTMRCQPILGHNTVFWYRQTMMQGLELLAYFRNRAPLDDSGMPKDRFSAEMPDATLATLKIQPSEPRDSAVYFCASGLEWPYEQFFGPGTRLTVL.

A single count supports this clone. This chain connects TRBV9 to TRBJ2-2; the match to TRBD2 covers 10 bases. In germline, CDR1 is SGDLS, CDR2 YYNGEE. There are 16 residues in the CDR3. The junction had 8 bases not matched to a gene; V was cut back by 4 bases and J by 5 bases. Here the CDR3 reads CASSIPSGRGTGELFF. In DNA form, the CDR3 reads TGTGCCAGCAGCATACCTAGCGGGAGAGGTACCGGGGAGCTGTTTTTT.

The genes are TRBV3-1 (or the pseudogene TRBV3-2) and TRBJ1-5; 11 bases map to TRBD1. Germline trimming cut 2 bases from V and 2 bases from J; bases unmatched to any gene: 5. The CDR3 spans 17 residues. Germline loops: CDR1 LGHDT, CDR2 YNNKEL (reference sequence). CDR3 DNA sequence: TGTGCCAGCAGCCAACATGGACAGGGGGCATGCAATCAGCCCCAGCATTTT. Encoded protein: CASSQHGQGACNQPQHF.

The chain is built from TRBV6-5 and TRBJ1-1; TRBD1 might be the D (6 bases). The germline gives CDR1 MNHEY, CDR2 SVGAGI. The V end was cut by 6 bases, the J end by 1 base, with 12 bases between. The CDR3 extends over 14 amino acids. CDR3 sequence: CASSRDIRNTEAFF. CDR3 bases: TGTGCCAGCAGCAGGGACATCCGGAACACTGAAGCTTTCTTT.

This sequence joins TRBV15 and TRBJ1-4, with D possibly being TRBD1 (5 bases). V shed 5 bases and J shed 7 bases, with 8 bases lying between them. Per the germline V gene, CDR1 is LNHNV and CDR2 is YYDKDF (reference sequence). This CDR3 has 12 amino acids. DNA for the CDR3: TGTGCCACCAGCGGGGCCTCTGAAAAACTGTTTTTT. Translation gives CATSGASEKLFF.

CDR3 region: CASSELAGGETQYF. The CDR3 coding sequence is TGTGCCAGCAGCGAACTAGCGGGAGGCGAGACCCAGTACTTC. The J gene is TRBJ2-5, the V gene TRBV7-8; 12 bases align to TRBD2. V was pared by 5 bases and J by 5 bases, with 3 bases of the junction left unmatched. This CDR3 is built from 14 residues. The germline gives CDR1 SGHVS, CDR2 FQNEAQ.

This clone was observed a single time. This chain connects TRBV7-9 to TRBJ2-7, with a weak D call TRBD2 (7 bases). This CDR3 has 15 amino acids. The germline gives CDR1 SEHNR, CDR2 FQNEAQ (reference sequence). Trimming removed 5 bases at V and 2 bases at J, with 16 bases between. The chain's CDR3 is CASSPSGGGAYEQYF. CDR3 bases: TGTGCCAGCAGCCCCTCCGGAGGGGGGGCCTACGAGCAGTACTTC. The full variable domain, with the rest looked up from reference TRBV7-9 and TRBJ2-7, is DTGVSQNPRHKITKRGQNVTFRCDPISEHNRLYWYRQTLGQGPEFLTYFQNEAQLEKSRLLSDRFSAERPKGSFSTLEIQRTEQGDSAMYLCASSPSGGGAYEQYFGPGTRLTVT.

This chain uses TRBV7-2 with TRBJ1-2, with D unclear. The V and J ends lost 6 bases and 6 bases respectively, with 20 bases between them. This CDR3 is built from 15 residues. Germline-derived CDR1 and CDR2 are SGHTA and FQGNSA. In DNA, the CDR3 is TGTGCCAGCAGTACAAGGAGGGCCGGTATTGATGGCTACACCTTC. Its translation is CASSTRRAGIDGYTF.

Here the CDR3 reads CASSLTWDRVSYQPQHF. In DNA, the CDR3 is TGTGCCAGCAGTTTAACGTGGGACAGGGTTTCGTATCAGCCCCAGCATTTT. The V gene is TRBV27, the J gene TRBJ1-5, with 9 bases aligning to TRBD1. The J segment lost 5 bases and the V segment lost 2 bases, leaving 10 bases of the junction unmatched. This CDR3 is 17 amino acids long. Germline-derived CDR1 and CDR2 are MNHEY and SMNVEV (reference sequence).

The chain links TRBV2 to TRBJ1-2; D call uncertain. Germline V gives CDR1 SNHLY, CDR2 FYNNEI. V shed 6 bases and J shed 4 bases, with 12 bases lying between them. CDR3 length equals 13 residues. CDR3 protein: CASSDGNSYGYTF. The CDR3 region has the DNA TGTGCCAGCAGCGACGGCAACTCCTATGGCTACACCTTC.

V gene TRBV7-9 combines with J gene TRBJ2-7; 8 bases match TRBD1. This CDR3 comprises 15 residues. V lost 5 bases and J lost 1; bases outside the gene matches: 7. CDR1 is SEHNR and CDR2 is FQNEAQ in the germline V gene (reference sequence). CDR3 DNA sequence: TGTGCCAGCAGCCCCTGGGACAGGATTTCCTACGAGCAGTACTTC. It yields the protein CASSPWDRISYEQYF.

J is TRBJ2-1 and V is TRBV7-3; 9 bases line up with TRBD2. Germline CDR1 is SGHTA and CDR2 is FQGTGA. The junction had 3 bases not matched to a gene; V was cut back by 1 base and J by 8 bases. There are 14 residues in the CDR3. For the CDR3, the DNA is TGTGCCAGCAGCTTAAGCGGGGGGGCGGATGAGCAGTTCTTC. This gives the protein CASSLSGGADEQFF.

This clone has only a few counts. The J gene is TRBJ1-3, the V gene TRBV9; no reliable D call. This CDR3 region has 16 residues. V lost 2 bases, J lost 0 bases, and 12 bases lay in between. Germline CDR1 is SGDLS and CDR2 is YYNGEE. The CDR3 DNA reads TGTGCCAGCAGCGTGGACCGGGCCTACTCTGGAAACACCATATATTTT. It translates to CASSVDRAYSGNTIYF.

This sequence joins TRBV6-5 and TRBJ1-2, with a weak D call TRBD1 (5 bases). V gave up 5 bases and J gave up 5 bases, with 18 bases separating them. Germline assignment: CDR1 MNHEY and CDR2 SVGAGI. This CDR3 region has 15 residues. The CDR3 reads CASSLTGGVLYGYTF. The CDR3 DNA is TGTGCCAGCAGTCTCACGGGGGGGGTTCTGTATGGCTACACCTTC.

The CDR3 protein is CASSWTANSPLHF. The CDR3 DNA follows: TGTGCCAGCAGTTGGACAGCTAATTCACCCCTCCACTTT. V is TRBV11-2 and J is TRBJ1-6; perhaps TRBD1 as D (6 bases). This CDR3 is built from 13 residues. V gave up 6 bases and J gave up 6 bases, with 9 bases separating them. Germline CDR1 and CDR2: SGHAT and FQNNGV.

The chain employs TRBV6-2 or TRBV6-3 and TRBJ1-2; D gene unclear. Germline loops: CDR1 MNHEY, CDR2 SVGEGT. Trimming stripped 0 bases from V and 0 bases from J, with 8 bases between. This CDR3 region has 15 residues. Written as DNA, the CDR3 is TGTGCCAGCAGTTACTCGAGGGTAGCTAACTATGGCTACACCTTC. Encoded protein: CASSYSRVANYGYTF.

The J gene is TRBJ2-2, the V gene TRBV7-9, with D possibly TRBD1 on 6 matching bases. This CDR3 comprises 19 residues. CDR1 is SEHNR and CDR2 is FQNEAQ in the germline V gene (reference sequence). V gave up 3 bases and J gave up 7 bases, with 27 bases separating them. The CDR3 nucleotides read TGTGCCAGCAGCTTCGAGTTTAAGGGACACAGCCCCCCGGGCGGGGAGCTGTTTTTT. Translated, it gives CASSFEFKGHSPPGGELFF. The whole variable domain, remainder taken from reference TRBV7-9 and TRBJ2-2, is DTGVSQNPRHKITKRGQNVTFRCDPISEHNRLYWYRQTLGQGPEFLTYFQNEAQLEKSRLLSDRFSAERPKGSFSTLEIQRTEQGDSAMYLCASSFEFKGHSPPGGELFFGEGSRLTVL.

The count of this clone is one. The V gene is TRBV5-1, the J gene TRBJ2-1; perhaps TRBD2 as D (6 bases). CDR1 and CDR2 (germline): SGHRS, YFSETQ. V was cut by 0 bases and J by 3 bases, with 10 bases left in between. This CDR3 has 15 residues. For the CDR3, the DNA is TGCGCCAGCAGCTTGGTGGCCGGGAGCTACAATGAGCAGTTCTTC. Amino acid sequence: CASSLVAGSYNEQFF.

Here the CDR3 DNA reads TGTGCCAGCACACGACAGGACCCCAATCAGCCCCAGCATTTT. Its translation is CASTRQDPNQPQHF. The rearrangement joins TRBV2 to TRBJ1-5; D possibly corresponds to TRBD1 (6 bases). From germline, CDR1 is SNHLY and CDR2 FYNNEI. V was shortened by 7 bases and J by 3 bases, with 13 bases between the two germline ends. The CDR3 sequence is 14 residues long.